The 18 T cell receptor beta chains below come from one sample, sequenced in a study of cytomegalovirus exposure and HLA in healthy donors. The PCR contained 60 Vbeta and 13 Jbeta primers. The method was immunoSEQ multiplex PCR; TCRdb's version includes in-frame clones alone and lacks a portion of them. The clone table shows just under 60,000 clones, with the ten largest holding roughly 4%. Sequencing used PBMCs. All receptors come from a male donor in good health and CMV-seronegative.

CDR3 DNA: TGCAGCGTGTGCCCGACTAGCGGGTCCTACAATGAGCAGTTCTTC. The encoded protein is CSVCPTSGSYNEQFF. The chain carries TRBV29-1 and TRBJ2-1, with TRBD2 identical over 10 bases. Germline V gene lookup returns CDR1 SQVTM and CDR2 ANQGSEA. V lost 6 bases to trimming and J lost 1 base; unmatched junction nucleotides: 6. CDR3 length: 15 residues.

The chain uses TRBV5-4 and TRBJ2-7; 10 bases agree with TRBD1. The length of the CDR3 is 15 residues. The V segment lost 4 bases and the J segment 4 bases; nucleotides outside the gene matches: 8. Per the germline V gene, CDR1 is SGHNT and CDR2 is YYREEE (reference sequence). The CDR3 DNA reads as TGTGCCAGCAGCGTCAGCGGGACAGGGGTGTACGAGCAGTACTTC. Translation: CASSVSGTGVYEQYF.

The CDR3 DNA sequence: TGCAGCGTTGAAGGACAGAGGTATGAGCAGTTCTTC. Amino acids: CSVEGQRYEQFF. V is TRBV29-1 and J is TRBJ2-1; D might be TRBD1 (5 bases). The CDR3 consists of 12 residues. Trimming took 1 base from V and 8 from J, leaving 9 bases between them. The germline CDR1 and CDR2 sequences are SQVTM and ANQGSEA.

The chain joins TRBV27 to TRBJ2-7; the match to TRBD2 covers 9 bases. J lost 1 base, V lost 7 bases, and 8 bases had no gene match. The CDR3 consists of 15 residues. Germline V gives CDR1 MNHEY, CDR2 SMNVEV (reference sequence). For the CDR3, the DNA is TGTGCCAGCAACGGATTTAGCGGGGGTTCCTACGAGCAGTACTTC. Encoded protein: CASNGFSGGSYEQYF.

This rearrangement joins TRBV7-2 to TRBJ2-1, with 10 bases lining up with TRBD2. Germline CDR1 and CDR2: SGHTA and FQGNSA. After removal of 2 bases from V and 6 bases from J, the junction contained 7 bases not matched to a gene. The CDR3 sequence is 16 residues long. CDR3 coding DNA: TGTGCCAGCAGCTTATCCCCCGGACTAGCGGTCAATGAGCAGTTCTTC. It is translated as CASSLSPGLAVNEQFF.

The rearrangement joins TRBV6-5 to TRBJ1-6, with D unresolved. Germline CDR1 reads MNHEY; CDR2 reads SVGAGI. The CDR3 consists of 13 residues. The V and J ends lost 7 bases and 7 bases respectively, with 11 bases between them. CDR3 sequence reads: CASTRRENSPLHF. Written as DNA, the CDR3 is TGTGCCAGCACTAGAAGGGAGAATTCACCCCTCCACTTT.

This chain joins TRBV12-5 and TRBJ2-5; possible D gene TRBD1, 6 bases. V lost 1 base and J 3 bases, leaving 15 bases between the germline ends. Germline V gene sequence: CDR1 LGHNT, CDR2 FRNRAP. This CDR3 is 16 amino acids long. The CDR3 loop is CASGLGKTGREETQYF. The CDR3 DNA sequence: TGTGCTAGTGGTTTGGGAAAGACAGGCCGAGAAGAGACCCAGTACTTC.

V gene TRBV19 combines with J gene TRBJ1-2, with D maybe TRBD1 (6 bases). Germline loops: CDR1 LNHDA, CDR2 SQIVND (reference sequence). The CDR3 is made up of 15 amino acids. V shed 1 base and J shed 3 bases, with 12 bases lying between them. For the CDR3, the DNA is TGTGCCAGTAGTATAGCTACAGGGACCGACTATGGCTACACCTTC. It yields the protein CASSIATGTDYGYTF. Full variable domain (missing parts from reference TRBV19 and TRBJ1-2): DGGITQSPKYLFRKEGQNVTLSCEQNLNHDAMYWYRQDPGQGLRLIYYSQIVNDFQKGDIAEGYSVSREKKESFPLTVTSAQKNPTAFYLCASSIATGTDYGYTFGSGTRLTVV.

The V call is TRBV27, the J call TRBJ2-2; 8 nucleotides agree with TRBD2. CDR1 and CDR2 (germline): MNHEY, SMNVEV (reference sequence). This CDR3 contains 16 residues. V was clipped by 3 bases and J by 0 bases; unmatched bases: 3. CDR3: CASSFRRGANTGELFF. In DNA, the CDR3 is TGTGCCAGCAGTTTCCGGCGGGGGGCGAACACCGGGGAGCTGTTTTTT.

The chain uses TRBV7-8 and TRBJ1-5; the match to TRBD1 covers 8 bases. The trim removed 1 base at V and 7 bases at J, leaving 6 bases unmatched. Germline V lookup: CDR1 SGHVS, CDR2 FQNEAQ. CDR3 length: 15 residues. The CDR3 sequence is CASSLVTGVGQPQHF. CDR3 in DNA: TGTGCCAGCAGCTTAGTGACAGGGGTGGGCCAGCCCCAGCATTTT.

The chain combines TRBV7-8 with TRBJ2-1; D is unresolved. CDR3 length equals 14 residues. V was shortened by 1 base and J by 6 bases, with 10 bases between the two germline ends. Germline V gene lookup returns CDR1 SGHVS and CDR2 FQNEAQ. The DNA of the CDR3 is TGTGCCAGCAGCTTAGGCTTATTCGGCAATGAGCAGTTCTTC. The encoded protein is CASSLGLFGNEQFF.

This chain links TRBV7-8 with TRBJ1-5, with a tentative D call TRBD1 (5 bases). V shed 1 base and J shed 0 bases, with 10 bases lying between them. Germline V lookup: CDR1 SGHVS, CDR2 FQNEAQ. CDR3 length: 16 amino acids. This chain's CDR3 is CASSLVRTRSNQPQHF. For the CDR3, the DNA is TGTGCCAGCAGCTTAGTCAGGACACGTAGCAATCAGCCCCAGCATTTT.

The rearrangement joins TRBV5-1 to TRBJ2-7; 7 positions agree with TRBD2. The CDR3 is 15 amino acids. The V and J ends lost 4 bases and 2 bases, in that order; junction bases with no gene match: 9. The V gene's germline CDR1 is SGHRS and CDR2 YFSETQ. CDR3 residues: CASSPLEGGPYEQYF. The CDR3 nucleotides are TGCGCCAGCAGCCCTCTTGAGGGAGGGCCCTACGAGCAGTACTTC.

The J gene is TRBJ2-3, the V gene TRBV7-9; 8 bases are shared with TRBD1. The CDR3 extends over 15 amino acids. The junction had 5 bases not matched to a gene; V was cut back by 5 bases and J by 1 base. Germline V CDR1 and CDR2: SEHNR, FQNEAQ (reference sequence). CDR3 residues: CASSETGVRTDTQYF. The CDR3 DNA sequence: TGTGCCAGCAGCGAGACAGGGGTCCGCACAGATACGCAGTATTTT.

V and J are TRBV6-5 and TRBJ1-2, with 7 bases identical to TRBD1. V lost 7 bases and J lost 4; bases outside the gene matches: 9. From germline, CDR1 is MNHEY and CDR2 SVGAGI. This CDR3 is 14 amino acids long. The CDR3 DNA follows: TGTGCCAGCAAGGGGGCAGAGGGGGCCTATGGCTACACCTTC. Its translation: CASKGAEGAYGYTF.

The genes are TRBV30 and TRBJ1-3, with D tentatively TRBD1 (5 bases). Germline CDR1 and CDR2: GTSNPN and SVGIG (reference sequence). The V gene lost 2 bases and the J gene lost 4 bases, with 12 bases spanning the gap. This CDR3 comprises 14 residues. CDR3 in amino acids: CAWSKGGTGNTIYF. The DNA for the CDR3 is TGTGCCTGGAGTAAAGGCGGGACCGGAAACACCATATATTTT. Together with reference TRBV30 and TRBJ1-3, the CDR3 gives the full variable domain: SQTIHQWPATLVQPVGSPLSLECTVEGTSNPNLYWYRQAAGRGLQLLFYSVGIGQISSEVPQNLSASRPQDRQFILSSKKLLLSDSGFYLCAWSKGGTGNTIYFGEGSWLTVV.

This rearrangement joins TRBV6-5 to TRBJ1-4; D unclear. The CDR3 is 14 amino acids. Trimming shortened V by 6 bases and J by 5 bases, and 13 bases separated the two germline ends. Germline V gene lookup returns CDR1 MNHEY and CDR2 SVGAGI. CDR3 residues: CASSPTGRNEKLFF. CDR3 nucleotides: TGTGCCAGCAGCCCGACGGGTAGAAATGAAAAACTGTTTTTT.

This chain links TRBV7-2 with TRBJ2-1, with D tentatively TRBD2 (7 bases). The CDR3 loop spans 17 amino acids. V dropped 5 bases and J dropped 5 bases, with 22 bases sitting between them. CDR1 is SGHTA, CDR2 FQGNSA, per germline. The chain's CDR3 is CASSGRTSARGNNEQFF. DNA for the CDR3: TGTGCCAGCAGCGGGCGTACTAGCGCAAGGGGGAACAATGAGCAGTTCTTC.